The subject of this entry is one T cell receptor beta chain. Its target is not known. The protocol was immunoSEQ multiplex PCR, while the TCRdb copy is restricted to in-frame clones and leaves out a portion. The table has 1.5 million to 1.9 million clones, around 98% seen once. This entry comes from a study of shared clonotypes between healthy human individuals. Looking at the study overall: The donor group consisted of a couple of women and three men, aged 18 to 49.

Germline trimming cut 5 bases from V and 7 bases from J; bases unmatched to any gene: 9. CDR1 is MNHEY and CDR2 is SMNVEV in the germline V gene (reference sequence). This CDR3 contains 15 residues. Overall study results and limits: Limitation of the genetic and exposure-history diversity represented came from the few donors. Generally, naive subsets (rather than memory subsets) showed larger estimated richness. Clonotypes not shared had lower generation probabilities than those common to all four donors.

The sequencing input was naive CD4+ T cells sorted from blood. This sample's subset: CD45RA+ positively selected. The V and J genes are TRBV27 and TRBJ2-7, with 12 bases aligning to TRBD1. The receptor's source is a man aged 25-40 years in good health. The CDR3 DNA reads TGTGCCAGCAGTCGACCGGGACAGGGGGCGCTGGAGCAGTACTTC. Its translation: CASSRPGQGALEQYF.